This entry lists 9 T cell receptor beta chains sequenced from one sample in a study of blood T cell repertoires in COVID-19. Measured with immunoSEQ multiplex PCR; TCRdb has only the in-frame clones, and not every one. The repertoire holds some 260,000 clones, with approximately 89% as singletons. The specimen was peripheral blood. The receptors here all came from a woman aged 25 to 39 with COVID-19, enrolled during active disease.

The chain is built from TRBV7-9 and TRBJ1-6; 7 nucleotides line up with TRBD1. After removal of 8 bases from V and 9 bases from J, the junction contained 10 bases not matched to a gene. The CDR3 length is 14 residues. Germline CDR1 reads SEHNR; CDR2 reads FQNEAQ (reference sequence). CDR3 DNA sequence: TGTGCCAGCGGACGACAGGGTGGGAGTTCACCCCTCCACTTT. Residues: CASGRQGGSSPLHF.

The chain recombines TRBV25-1 with TRBJ1-5; possibly TRBD1 for D (5 bases). The V end was cut by 8 bases, the J end by 6 bases, with 17 bases between. CDR1 is MGHDK and CDR2 is SYGVNS in the germline V gene. The CDR3 runs 14 residues. The CDR3 coding sequence is TGTGCCAGCGGCCTTGGGGGGGGATCTCAGCCCCAGCATTTT. Translation gives CASGLGGGSQPQHF. Full variable domain (missing parts from reference TRBV25-1 and TRBJ1-5): EADIYQTPRYLVIGTGKKITLECSQTMGHDKMYWYQQDPGMELHLIHYSYGVNSTEKGDLSSESTVSRIRTEHFPLTLESARPSHTSQYLCASGLGGGSQPQHFGDGTRLSIL.

The V call is TRBV11-3, the J call TRBJ2-7, with D perhaps TRBD1 (6 bases). Trimming removed 4 bases at V and 4 bases at J, with 14 bases between. The CDR3 extends over 14 amino acids. Germline CDR1 is SGHNT and CDR2 is YENEEA. In DNA form, the CDR3 reads TGTGCCAGCAGCTACACACAGGGTAGTTACGAGCAGTACGTC. Its translation: CASSYTQGSYEQYV.

The chain uses TRBV12-3 or TRBV12-4 and TRBJ2-4, with D unclear. The V and J ends lost 3 bases and 6 bases respectively, with 9 bases between them. The CDR3 is 13 residues long. The CDR3 bases are TGTGCCAGCAGTTTCCAGACTTTAAACATTCAGTACTTC. Protein product: CASSFQTLNIQYF.

The chain combines TRBV18 with TRBJ2-1; 14 bases match TRBD2. V lost 0 bases and J lost 1; bases outside the gene matches: 2. Germline loops: CDR1 KGHSH, CDR2 LQKENI. The CDR3 contains 18 residues. CDR3 DNA sequence: TGTGCCAGCTCACCACCTCGACTAGCGGGGGGGTCCTACAATGAGCAGTTCTTC. Its translation is CASSPPRLAGGSYNEQFF.

This clone appeared a single time. The V call is TRBV4-3, the J call TRBJ2-3; 7 bases match TRBD1. V dropped 2 bases and J dropped 1; count of bases not matched to a gene: 6. There are 16 residues in the CDR3. From germline, CDR1 is LGHNA and CDR2 YSLEER. The CDR3 DNA reads as TGCGCCAGCAGCCAAAAACCCGGACAGGGCACAGATACGCAGTATTTT. It yields the protein CASSQKPGQGTDTQYF.

The rearrangement uses TRBV27 and TRBJ1-4, with 11 bases lining up with TRBD1. J gave up 4 bases and V 2 bases, and 6 bases lay outside the gene matches. This CDR3 has 17 residues. Germline CDR1 and CDR2: MNHEY and SMNVEV (reference sequence). CDR3 loop: CASSLEDRGQVNEKLFF. As DNA, the CDR3 is TGTGCCAGCAGTTTAGAGGACAGGGGGCAGGTTAATGAAAAACTGTTTTTT.

The chain couples TRBV4-1 to TRBJ1-1; D possibly corresponds to TRBD1 (6 bases). The CDR3 consists of 16 residues. V was pared by 2 bases and J by 1 base, with 14 bases between. Germline V lookup: CDR1 MGHRA, CDR2 YSYEKL. The CDR3 region is CASSQPGEGPNTEAFF. For the CDR3, the DNA is TGCGCCAGCAGCCAACCAGGGGAGGGACCGAACACTGAAGCTTTCTTT.

This chain connects TRBV2 to TRBJ2-3; 9 bases align to TRBD1. Germline CDR1 is SNHLY and CDR2 is FYNNEI. V lost 4 bases, J lost 5 bases, and 7 bases stayed unmatched. This CDR3 has 15 residues. CDR3 nucleotide sequence: TGTGCCAGCAGTGGTCGGACAGGGGTAGGAGATACGCAGTATTTT. Translated: CASSGRTGVGDTQYF.